This TCR beta chain was recorded in a study of T cells in localized non-small cell lung cancer (TCRdb year 2020). With respect to the entire study: The study examined T cell repertoires in a few hundred patients with early-stage NSCLC and compared tumors with uninvolved tumor-adjacent lungs. The cohort consisted of around 250 treatment-naive NSCLC patients whose localized lung tumors had been resected. The mean age of the NSCLC patients was 50 to 85 years, with about 120 men and 107 women.

Summary of the overall study and its limitations: Because multi-region tumor sequencing was not done, intratumor heterogeneity could not be ruled out. Uninvolved tumor-adjacent lung showed the highest T cell clonality, higher than tumor, which suggests more focused antigenic responses in the adjacent lung. Of the top 100 tumor clones, a median of approximately 60 were detected in paired uninvolved adjacent lung; 28 were also among that lung's top 100. Because of the exploratory design, TCR variables were selected using unadjusted p-values without false-discovery rate correction. Longer overall survival was associated with higher blood T cell density, whereas shorter survival was associated with higher adjacent-lung clonality.

This clone was seen a few times. The antigen it recognizes is unknown. The input lacks base qualities; no much larger clone sits a single base away. The immunoSEQ Assay was used to sequence TCR beta CDR3 regions from DNA. Per the authors' processing: To compute T cell density, TCR beta template counts were normalized to usable DNA, which was estimated by amplifying housekeeping genes. Using the preseqR package, richness was estimated by extrapolating to 120,000 templates for tissue samples and 400,000 templates for PBMC samples. Clonality was defined as one minus Pielou's evenness. To identify tissue-enriched TCRs, differential abundance testing was run on productive amino-acid clonotypes with a minimum total count of 5 and an alpha of 0.1. Repertoire overlap between compartments was quantified with the Jaccard Index and Morisita Overlap Index. GLIPH grouped TCR beta CDR3s together with public tetramer-defined viral CDR3s, and a viral motif had to include at least three viral sequences and show V-gene enrichment. Sourced from immuneACCESS, this table was stored by TCRdb with only in-frame sequences that have V and J called. A share of the clones is absent; for the studies checked, an unresolved V gene accounts for under half, and the remainder has no known explanation. V and J calls and clone size come straight from that table; D and trimming were deduced from the DNA. In all, the sample holds thousands of clones, and about 33% of those were seen once. Approximately 7.1% of the sample goes to the ten largest clones.

Uninvolved adjacent lung was sampled at least 2 cm away from the tumor margin, and two independent pathologists confirmed that the tissue had no atypia. At diagnosis, peripheral blood, uninvolved tumor-adjacent lung and tumor were collected and were preserved as a mix of fresh-frozen and FFPE material. This TCR came from a woman aged 40-75 years with stage I lung adenocarcinoma. The material was normal lung tissue next to the tumor, obtained before any cancer treatment.

The CDR3 reads CASSYSRDTQYF. The nucleotide sequence is TGTGCCAGCAGTTACTCGAGAGATACGCAGTATTTT. The sequence links TRBV6-8 to TRBJ2-3; the D gene remains uncertain. Reading the germline V gene gives CDR1 MNHGY and CDR2 SAAAGT. V lost 0 bases and J lost 5 bases; the stretch between them is 3 bases long. The CDR3 measures 12 amino acids from cysteine to phenylalanine. Of the read, only the CDR3 DNA is kept; its 36 bases are in frame from base 1.